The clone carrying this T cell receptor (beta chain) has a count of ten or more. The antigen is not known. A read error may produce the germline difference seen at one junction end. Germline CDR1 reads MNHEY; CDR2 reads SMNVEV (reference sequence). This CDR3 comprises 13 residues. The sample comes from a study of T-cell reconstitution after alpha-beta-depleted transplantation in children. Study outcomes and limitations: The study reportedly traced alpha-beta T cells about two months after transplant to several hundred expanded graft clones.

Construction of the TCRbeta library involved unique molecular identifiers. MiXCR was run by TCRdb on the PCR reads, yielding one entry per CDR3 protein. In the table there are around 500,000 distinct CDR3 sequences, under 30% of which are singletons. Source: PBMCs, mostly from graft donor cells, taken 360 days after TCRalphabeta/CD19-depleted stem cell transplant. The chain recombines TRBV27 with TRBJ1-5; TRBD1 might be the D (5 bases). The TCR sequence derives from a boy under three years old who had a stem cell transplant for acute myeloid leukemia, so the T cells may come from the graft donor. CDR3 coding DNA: TGTGCCAGTAGTTGGGGGAGCAATCAGCCCCAGCATTTT. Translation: CASSWGSNQPQHF.